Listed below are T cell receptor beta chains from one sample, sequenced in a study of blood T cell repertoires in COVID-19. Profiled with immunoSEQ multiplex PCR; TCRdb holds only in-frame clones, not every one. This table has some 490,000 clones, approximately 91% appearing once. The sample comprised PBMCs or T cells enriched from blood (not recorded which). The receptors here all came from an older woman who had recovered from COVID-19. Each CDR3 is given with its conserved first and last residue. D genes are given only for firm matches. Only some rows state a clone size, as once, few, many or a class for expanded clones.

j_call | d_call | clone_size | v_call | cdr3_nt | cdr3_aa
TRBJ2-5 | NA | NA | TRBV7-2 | TGTGCCAGCAGCTTAGCGTATTCGGGGGTCCAAGAGACCCAGTACTTC | CASSLAYSGVQETQYF
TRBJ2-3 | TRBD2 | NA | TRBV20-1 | TGCAGTGCTAGTTTCCCCCTAGCGGGGGGCCTGGAGGATACGCAGTATTTT | CSASFPLAGGLEDTQYF
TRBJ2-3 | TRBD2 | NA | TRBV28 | TGTGCCAGCAGTTTAGTGACTAGCGGGGCCGATACGCAGTATTTT | CASSLVTSGADTQYF
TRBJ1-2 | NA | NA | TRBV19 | TGTGCCAGTAGTATGGTCTGGGGGCGATATGGCTACACCTTC | CASSMVWGRYGYTF
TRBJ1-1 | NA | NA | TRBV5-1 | TGCGCCAGCAGCTTGGGGTCAGTAATAAATGAAGCTTTCTTT | CASSLGSVINEAFF
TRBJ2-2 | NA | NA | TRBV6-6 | TGTGCCACCCGAGGGGGAACAAGCACCGGGGAGCTGTTTTTT | CATRGGTSTGELFF
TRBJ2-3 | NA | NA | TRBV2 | TGTGCCAGCAGTGTCCGAGGGCTCGCAGATACGCAGTATTTT | CASSVRGLADTQYF
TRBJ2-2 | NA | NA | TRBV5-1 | TGCGCCAGCAGCTTGACGGATCGGGCCGGGGAGCTGTTTTTT | CASSLTDRAGELFF
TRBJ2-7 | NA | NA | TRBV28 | TGTGCCAGCAGTCCATTACCAGGGGTTGAGCAGTACTTC | CASSPLPGVEQYF
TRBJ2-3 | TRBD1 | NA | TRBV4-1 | TGCGCCAGCAGCCAAGATCGGGGACAGGGGTTAGATACGCAGTATTTT | CASSQDRGQGLDTQYF
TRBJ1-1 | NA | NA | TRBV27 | TGTGCCAGCAGTTATAGTTCAGGGGCCGGCGAAGCTTTCTTT | CASSYSSGAGEAFF
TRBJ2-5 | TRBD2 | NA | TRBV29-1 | TGCAGCGTTGTAGCGGGGGGCGGGGGAGAGACCCAGTACTTC | CSVVAGGGGETQYF
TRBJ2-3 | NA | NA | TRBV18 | TGTGCCAGCTCACCACTCGCCCGGCCGGGGGAGGCAGATACGCAGTATTTT | CASSPLARPGEADTQYF
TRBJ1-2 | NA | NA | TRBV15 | TGTGCCACCAGCAGAGGGAGCGGTGGCTACACCTTC | CATSRGSGGYTF
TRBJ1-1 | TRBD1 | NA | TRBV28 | TGTGCCAGCAGCCTACAGGGGACAGGGGGCACTGAAGCTTTCTTT | CASSLQGTGGTEAFF
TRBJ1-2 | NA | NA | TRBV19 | TGTGCCAGTAGGAGTGTTTATACCTTTAACTATGGCTACACCTTC | CASRSVYTFNYGYTF
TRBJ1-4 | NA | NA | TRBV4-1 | TGCGCCAGCAGCCTAGCAGGGCAGATTAATGAAAAACTGTTTTTT | CASSLAGQINEKLFF
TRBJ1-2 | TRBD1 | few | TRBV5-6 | TGTGCCAGCAATGCACAGGGGGCGGACTATGGCTACACCTTC | CASNAQGADYGYTF
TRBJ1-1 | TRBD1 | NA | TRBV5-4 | TGTGCCAGCAGCCTACCGGGACAGCAGAACACTGAAGCTTTCTTT | CASSLPGQQNTEAFF
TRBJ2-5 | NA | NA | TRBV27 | TGTGCCAGCTCGAGGGTAGGGGAGACCCAGTACTTC | CASSRVGETQYF
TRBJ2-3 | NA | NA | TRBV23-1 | TGCGCCAGCAGTCCTAGAAGGTCCAGGGGCCTACTGCGTATAGAAGGCACAGATACGCAGTATTTT | CASSPRRSRGLLRIEGTDTQYF
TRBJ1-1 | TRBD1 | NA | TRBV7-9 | TGTGCCAGCAGCCGGACAGGGGGTAACACTGAAGCTTTCTTT | CASSRTGGNTEAFF
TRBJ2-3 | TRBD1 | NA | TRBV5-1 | TGCGCCAGCAGCCCGGGACAGGGCGTAGATACGCAGTATTTT | CASSPGQGVDTQYF
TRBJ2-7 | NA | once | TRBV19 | TGTGCCAGTGCCGGGACACCCACCTACGAGCAGTACTTC | CASAGTPTYEQYF
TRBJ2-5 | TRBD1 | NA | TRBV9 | TGTGCCAGCAGCGTAGGGACAGGGGGAATATACTTC | CASSVGTGGIYF
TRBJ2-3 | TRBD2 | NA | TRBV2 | TGTGCCAGCAAGGCGGGGACTATCACAGATACGCAGTATTTT | CASKAGTITDTQYF
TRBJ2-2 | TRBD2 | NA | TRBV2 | TGTGCCAGCAGGACTAGCGGGGGGGCTTCTGGGGCCGGGGAGCTGTTTTTT | CASRTSGGASGAGELFF
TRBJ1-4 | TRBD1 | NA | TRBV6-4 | TGTGCCAGCAGTGCGAGACAGGGGGGGAATGAAAAACTGTTTTTT | CASSARQGGNEKLFF
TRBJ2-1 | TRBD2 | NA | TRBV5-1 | TGCGCCAGCAGCTTCGAGTCTAGCGGGGGGGGTGAGCAGTTCTTC | CASSFESSGGGEQFF
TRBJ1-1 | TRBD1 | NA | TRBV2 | TGTGCCAGAGGGGACAGTGAGAAGAACACTGAAGCTTTCTTT | CARGDSEKNTEAFF
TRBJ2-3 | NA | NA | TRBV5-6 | TGTGCCAGCAGCTTGGATAGGGGCCGGCTAAGCACAGATACGCAGTATTTT | CASSLDRGRLSTDTQYF
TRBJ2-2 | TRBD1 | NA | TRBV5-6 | TGTGCCAGCAGCCTTGATCGGGGACAGGGTTGGACCGGGGAGCTGTTTTTT | CASSLDRGQGWTGELFF
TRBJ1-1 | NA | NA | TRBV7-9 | TGTGCCAGCAGCTTAGTAGAGAACACTGAAGCTTTCTTT | CASSLVENTEAFF
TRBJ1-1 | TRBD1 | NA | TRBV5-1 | TGCGCCAGCAGCTTGCCGAGGACAGGGGGCAAGGACACTGAAGCTTTCTTT | CASSLPRTGGKDTEAFF
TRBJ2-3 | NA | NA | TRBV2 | TGTGCCAGCAGTGAAGCACAGGGACGGCAGTATTTT | CASSEAQGRQYF
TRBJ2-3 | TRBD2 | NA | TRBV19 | TGTGCCAGTAGTACACGGGGGGGCACAGATACGCAGTATTTT | CASSTRGGTDTQYF
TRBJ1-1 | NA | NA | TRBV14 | TGTGCCAGCAGCCAAGATTCCGGGGGAACTGAAGCTTTCTTT | CASSQDSGGTEAFF
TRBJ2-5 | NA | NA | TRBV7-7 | TGTGCCAGCAGCTCAGGGTTCCAAGAGACCCAGTACTTC | CASSSGFQETQYF
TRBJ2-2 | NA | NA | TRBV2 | TGTGCCAGCTGGGGCGGGATGACCGGGGAGCTGTTTTTT | CASWGGMTGELFF
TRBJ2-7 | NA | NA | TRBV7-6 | TGTGCCAGCAGCTCCAGGGGATACGAGCAGTACTTC | CASSSRGYEQYF
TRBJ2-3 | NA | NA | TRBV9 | TGTGCCAGCAGCGTAGGTGGGGGGACCTCACAGATGGCGCAGTATTTT | CASSVGGGTSQMAQYF
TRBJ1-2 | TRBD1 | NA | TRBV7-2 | TGTGCCAGCAGCTCCCACAGGGGTGGCTACACCTTC | CASSSHRGGYTF
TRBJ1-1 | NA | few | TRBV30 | TGTGCCTGGGCACAAAGTACTGAAGCTTTCTTT | CAWAQSTEAFF
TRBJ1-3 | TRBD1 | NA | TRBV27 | TGTGCCAGCAGAAGAACAGGGGGCTCTGGAAACACCATATATTTT | CASRRTGGSGNTIYF
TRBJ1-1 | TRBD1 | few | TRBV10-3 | TGTGCCATCAGCGATGCGAACAGGGGCCGGAACACTGAAGCTTTCTTT | CAISDANRGRNTEAFF
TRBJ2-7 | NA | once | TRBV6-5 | TGTGCCAGCACCCCAGGGGGACTGGGATCTGGGGAGCAGTACTTC | CASTPGGLGSGEQYF
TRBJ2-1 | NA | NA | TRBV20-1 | TGCAGTGCTAGATCGCCCGGGGAGCAGTTCTTC | CSARSPGEQFF
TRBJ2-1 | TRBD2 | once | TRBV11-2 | TGTGCCAGCAGCTTAACCCGTTTGCGGGGGGCCTCTATGGATGAGCAGTTCTTC | CASSLTRLRGASMDEQFF
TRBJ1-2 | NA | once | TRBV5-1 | TGCGCCAGCAGCTTGGCGGGGATTCCCGGCTACACCTTC | CASSLAGIPGYTF
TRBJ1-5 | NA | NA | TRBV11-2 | TGTGCCAGCAGCACCAGCGGCAATCAGCCCCAGCATTTT | CASSTSGNQPQHF
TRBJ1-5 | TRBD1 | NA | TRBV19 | TGTGCCAGCCGAGATACGGGACAGTCATCGCCCCAGCATTTT | CASRDTGQSSPQHF
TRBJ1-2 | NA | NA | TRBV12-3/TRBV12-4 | TGTGCCAGCAGCGCTGGGGGCGGCTACACCTTC | CASSAGGGYTF
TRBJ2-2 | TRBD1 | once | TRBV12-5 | TGTGCTAGTGGTCCCCCCCGCCGGGACAGGGGGCGGGACACCGGGGAGCTGTTTTTT | CASGPPRRDRGRDTGELFF
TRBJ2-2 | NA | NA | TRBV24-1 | TGTGCCACCAGTGATTACGGGAACACCGGGGAGCTGTTTTTT | CATSDYGNTGELFF
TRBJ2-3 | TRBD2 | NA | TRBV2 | TGTGCCAGCAGGCTAGCGGGGGCCACAGATACGCAGTATTTT | CASRLAGATDTQYF
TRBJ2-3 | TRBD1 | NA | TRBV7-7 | TGTGCTAGCAGCCGGGGACAGGGTCGCACAGATACGCAGTATTTT | CASSRGQGRTDTQYF
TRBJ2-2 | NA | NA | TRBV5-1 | TGCGCCAGCAGCTCCCGACCAAAGGGGCAGGGAAACACCGGGGAGCTGTTTTTT | CASSSRPKGQGNTGELFF